These 7 T cell receptor beta chains came from one sample sequenced in a study of cytomegalovirus exposure and HLA in healthy donors. Amplification used 60 Vbeta primers and 13 Jbeta primers. The protocol was immunoSEQ multiplex PCR, while the TCRdb copy is restricted to in-frame clones and leaves out a portion. The sample lists over 95,000 clones, around 77% occurring once. The source material was PBMCs. Receptor source: a woman aged 30 to 39 in good health and CMV-seropositive.

The V gene is TRBV6-5, the J gene TRBJ1-4; 11 nucleotides line up with TRBD1. Per germline, CDR1 MNHEY and CDR2 SVGAGI. V gave up 4 bases and J gave up 2 bases; unmatched junction bases: 3. CDR3 size: 16 residues. The CDR3, as DNA: TGTGCCAGCAGTTTGGGACAGGGGGGCACTAATGAAAAACTGTTTTTT. As protein: CASSLGQGGTNEKLFF.

The chain joins TRBV5-1 to TRBJ2-7, with 11 bases aligning to TRBD2. V dropped 3 bases and J dropped 3; count of bases not matched to a gene: 11. This CDR3 spans 17 amino acids. Germline V CDR1 and CDR2: SGHRS, YFSETQ. The CDR3 nucleotides are TGCGCCAGCAGCTACGAGACTAGCGGGGAGGACCTCTACGAGCAGTACTTC. Translated: CASSYETSGEDLYEQYF.

The CDR3 DNA reads TGTGCCAGCAGTGTGACAGGGGGCCAGCCCCAGCATTTT. Its protein is CASSVTGGQPQHF. The J gene is TRBJ1-5, the V gene TRBV6-1; 10 nucleotides agree with TRBD1. The CDR3 runs to 13 residues. Germline assignment: CDR1 MNHNS and CDR2 SASEGT. The junction had 1 base not matched to a gene; V was cut back by 4 bases and J by 7 bases.

This clone occurred once. J is TRBJ1-1 and V is TRBV11-3; unclear D gene. The germline CDR1 and CDR2 sequences are SGHNT and YENEEA. This CDR3 region has 14 residues. The V and J ends lost 6 bases and 2 bases respectively, with 13 bases between them. The CDR3 region is CASRPVWPNTEAFF. CDR3 bases: TGTGCCAGCAGACCCGTTTGGCCTAACACTGAAGCTTTCTTT.

The V call is TRBV6-5, the J call TRBJ2-2; D uncertain. The CDR3 sequence is 11 residues long. Trimming took 8 bases from V and 5 from J, leaving 6 bases between them. Germline assignment: CDR1 MNHEY and CDR2 SVGAGI. The CDR3 nucleotides are TGTGCCAGCCGCAGTACCGGGGAGCTGTTTTTT. As protein: CASRSTGELFF.

V usage is TRBV9 and J usage is TRBJ2-5; 12 bases fit TRBD2. The J call is in doubt because the DNA end fits TRBJ2-7 better. The CDR3 spans 15 residues. Germline CDR1 is SGDLS and CDR2 is YYNGEE. The CDR3 DNA reads TGTGCCAGCAGCGCACGACTAGCGGGAGTATACGAGCAGTACTTC. Translating it yields CASSARLAGVYEQYF.

V gene TRBV20-1 combines with J gene TRBJ1-1; 7 nucleotides match TRBD1. Germline CDR1 and CDR2: DFQATT and SNEGSKA (reference sequence). This CDR3 contains 11 residues. The CDR3 region is CILQGRTEAFF. Written as DNA, the CDR3 is TGCATTCTACAGGGGAGAACTGAAGCTTTCTTT.